The TCR beta chain under discussion was sequenced for a study of cytomegalovirus exposure and HLA in healthy donors. Study information: A prior study identified approximately 110 million unique TCR beta sequences from some 180 million T cells.

V was clipped by 0 bases and J by 14 bases, with 13 bases between them. In germline, CDR1 is MGHDK, CDR2 SYGVNS. CDR3 size: 13 residues. General study results and limits: Sequencing likely caused a cluster of highly shared sequence variants. Clonal expansion was found to be greater in HLA-associated TCR beta chains than in equally common others in a later analysis.

Details on this clone: As yet, its antigen is unknown.

Use of 60 Vbeta and 13 Jbeta primers characterized the PCR. Sequencing was performed with immunoSEQ multiplex PCR; in TCRdb, only in-frame clones are kept and a portion is missing. The top ten hold approximately 8.4% of the sample, which has 250,000 or so clones, 80% to 85% seen once. The V gene is TRBV25-1, the J gene TRBJ2-2; D is perhaps TRBD2 (7 bases). This receptor was identified in a woman aged 60-75 years in good health and CMV-seropositive. Sequencing was performed on PBMCs. In DNA, the CDR3 is TGTGCCAGCAGTGAATATGAGTCGGGGGGCCTGTTTTTT. This translates into CASSEYESGGLFF.